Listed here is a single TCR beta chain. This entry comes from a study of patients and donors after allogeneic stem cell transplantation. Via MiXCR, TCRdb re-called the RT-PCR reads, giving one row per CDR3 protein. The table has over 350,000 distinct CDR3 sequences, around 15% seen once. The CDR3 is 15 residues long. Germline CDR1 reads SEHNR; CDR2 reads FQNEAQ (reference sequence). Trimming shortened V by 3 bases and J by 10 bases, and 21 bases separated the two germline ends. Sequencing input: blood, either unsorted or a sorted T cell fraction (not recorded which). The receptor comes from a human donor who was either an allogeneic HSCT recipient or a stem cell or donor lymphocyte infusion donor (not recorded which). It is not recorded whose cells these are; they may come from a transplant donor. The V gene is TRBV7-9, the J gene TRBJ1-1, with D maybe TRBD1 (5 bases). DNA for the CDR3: TGTGCCAGCAGCTTCCCGGCGGGGACCCCTCCCCCAGCTTTCTTT. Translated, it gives CASSFPAGTPPPAFF.